Below, 18 T cell receptor beta chains from the same sample are listed, as sequenced in a study of blood T cells in healthy people across ages. Combining a sample-barcoded 5' primer with a J-beta primer mix, a second PCR ran for roughly 6 to 11 cycles. TCRdb reanalysed the 5' RACE reads using MiXCR and keeps one entry per CDR3 protein. The table lists fewer than 800,000 distinct CDR3 sequences, approximately 29% of them singletons, with 15% in the top ten. Specimen: blood. These receptors came from an elderly woman in good health.

Here the CDR3 DNA reads TGTGCCAGCAGCCAAGATAATAGGGGAGTGGGCTACACCTTC. Translated, it gives CASSQDNRGVGYTF. This chain joins TRBV3-1 and TRBJ1-2; the D gene is possibly TRBD1 (5 bases). Germline V CDR1 and CDR2: LGHDT, YNNKEL (reference sequence). This CDR3 contains 14 residues. V lost 0 bases, J lost 8 bases, and 13 bases lay in between.

There are many counts of this clonotype. The chain recombines TRBV20-1 with TRBJ2-3, with 12 bases that match TRBD2. Per germline, CDR1 DFQATT and CDR2 SNEGSKA (reference sequence). The CDR3 has 16 amino acids. Trimming at V came to 4 bases and at J to 6 bases, leaving 11 bases not matched to a gene. CDR3 protein: CSANKLAGGLLDTQYF. In nucleotides, the CDR3 is TGCAGTGCTAATAAACTAGCGGGGGGACTTCTTGATACGCAGTATTTT.

The sample holds many counts of this clonotype. The V call is TRBV7-2, the J call TRBJ2-7; 9 bases are a match to TRBD2. V was clipped by 1 base and J by 6 bases; unmatched bases: 13. Germline V lookup: CDR1 SGHTA, CDR2 FQGNSA. The CDR3 length is 17 residues. The CDR3 coding sequence is TGTGCCAGCAGCTTAGTCGCTAGCGGGGACCTTCAGGGCGAGCAGTACTTC. It specifies CASSLVASGDLQGEQYF. The full variable domain, in which reference TRBV7-2 and TRBJ2-7 provide the parts outside the CDR3, is GAGVSQSPSNKVTEKGKDVELRCDPISGHTALYWYRQSLGQGLEFLIYFQGNSAPDKSGLPSDRFSAERTGGSVSTLTIQRTQQEDSAVYLCASSLVASGDLQGEQYFGPGTRLTVT.

V usage is TRBV20-1 and J usage is TRBJ2-1; no firm D call. Germline CDR1 is DFQATT and CDR2 is SNEGSKA (reference sequence). Trimming stripped 5 bases from V and 7 bases from J, with 18 bases between. The CDR3 loop spans 14 amino acids. The CDR3 DNA reads TGCAGTGCTCCAGCCCTTCCCTTACGGAATGAGCAGTTCTTC. This codes for CSAPALPLRNEQFF.

This sequence joins TRBV7-2 and TRBJ2-1; D is undetermined. CDR1 is SGHTA and CDR2 is FQGNSA in the germline V gene. Trimming stripped 6 bases from V and 6 bases from J, with 9 bases between. The CDR3 has 12 residues. This CDR3 is CASRLYSNEQFF. The CDR3 nucleotides read TGTGCCAGCAGGTTATACAGCAATGAGCAGTTCTTC.

The chain uses TRBV25-1 and TRBJ1-2; 10 positions match TRBD1. The CDR3 length is 16 residues. J was trimmed by 2 bases and V by 7 bases; bases with no gene match: 10. The germline V gene has CDR1 MGHDK and CDR2 SYGVNS. In DNA, the CDR3 is TGTGCCAGCACTCAGGGGGGGGGACAGGGGAACTATGGCTACACCTTC. It translates to CASTQGGGQGNYGYTF.

This clonotype was found many times. The CDR3 sequence: CASSLAAGVDGYTF. DNA of the CDR3: TGCGCCAGCAGCTTGGCGGCAGGGGTTGATGGCTACACCTTC. V is TRBV5-1 and J is TRBJ1-2, with TRBD1 as a possible D gene (6 bases). Trimming stripped 0 bases from V and 6 bases from J, with 12 bases between. The CDR3 totals 14 residues. Per the germline V gene, CDR1 is SGHRS and CDR2 is YFSETQ.

The table lists this clonotype with many counts. The chain uses TRBV9 and TRBJ1-6, with D possibly TRBD1 on 5 matching bases. Trimming left V 1 base short and J 10 bases short, with 9 bases between. The CDR3 has 13 residues. Looked up from germline, CDR1 is SGDLS and CDR2 is YYNGEE. The CDR3 nucleotides read TGTGCCAGCAGCGTAAGGGGCTTCTCACCCCTCCACTTT. It yields the protein CASSVRGFSPLHF.

This clonotype was counted many times. The chain has TRBV7-2 and TRBJ1-1, with 8 positions matching TRBD1. CDR1 and CDR2 from the germline V gene are SGHTA and FQGNSA. CDR3 size: 14 residues. The ends lost 3 bases at V and 1 base at J; junction bases unmatched: 1. In DNA, the CDR3 is TGTGCCAGCAGCTTTCAGGGGGCGAACACTGAAGCTTTCTTT. Protein sequence: CASSFQGANTEAFF.

The chain couples TRBV7-2 to TRBJ2-1; 9 nucleotides match TRBD2. Trimming removed 5 bases from V and 14 bases from J; junction bases left unmatched: 19. The CDR3 is 16 amino acids. Germline V lookup: CDR1 SGHTA, CDR2 FQGNSA. The chain's CDR3 is CASSPSGTSRGHRKFF. As DNA, the CDR3 is TGTGCCAGCAGCCCCAGCGGGACTAGCAGGGGTCACCGAAAGTTCTTC. Complete variable domain (other parts from reference TRBV7-2 and TRBJ2-1): GAGVSQSPSNKVTEKGKDVELRCDPISGHTALYWYRQSLGQGLEFLIYFQGNSAPDKSGLPSDRFSAERTGGSVSTLTIQRTQQEDSAVYLCASSPSGTSRGHRKFFGPGTRLTVL.

This clonotype was seen ten or more times. This chain connects TRBV7-3 to TRBJ2-3, with a tentative D call TRBD2 (6 bases). Looked up from germline, CDR1 is SGHTA and CDR2 is FQGTGA. The CDR3 consists of 14 residues. Trimming left V 0 bases short and J 4 bases short, with 8 bases between. The CDR3 here is CASSLTRGSDTQYF. As DNA, the CDR3 is TGTGCCAGCAGCTTAACCCGGGGGTCAGATACGCAGTATTTT.

This clonotype was detected ten times or more. This chain joins TRBV5-1 and TRBJ2-5, with a possible D match to TRBD1 (5 bases). The V end lost 6 bases, the J end lost 1 base, and 13 bases lay between the germline ends. Germline loops: CDR1 SGHRS, CDR2 YFSETQ. The CDR3 covers 14 residues. In nucleotides, the CDR3 is TGCGCCAGCACGCTTGACAGACCCCAAGAGACCCAGTACTTC. It codes for CASTLDRPQETQYF.

This clonotype was detected many times. The gene calls are TRBV7-9 and TRBJ2-7; no clear D. This CDR3 is 15 amino acids long. Between the trimmed V and J ends, which lost 1 base and 0 bases, there was a span of 10 bases. Germline values: CDR1 SEHNR, CDR2 FQNEAQ (reference sequence). CDR3 loop: CASSLVPGSSYEQYF. The CDR3 DNA is TGTGCCAGCAGCTTAGTCCCCGGCAGCTCCTACGAGCAGTACTTC.

CDR3 in DNA: TGTGCCAGCAGGAACCACGTGTTCTACAATGAGCAGTTCTTC. It is translated as CASRNHVFYNEQFF. The genes are TRBV6-2 or TRBV6-3 and TRBJ2-1; no definite D call. Per the germline V gene, CDR1 is MNHEY and CDR2 is SVGEGT. CDR3 length: 14 amino acids. V gave up 6 bases and J gave up 3 bases, with 12 bases separating them.

The DNA of the CDR3 is TGTGCCAGTACCACCTATGGGGGTCCTAACACTGAAGCTTTCTTT. It is translated as CASTTYGGPNTEAFF. The chain carries TRBV19 and TRBJ1-1; possibly TRBD1 for D (5 bases). This CDR3 is 15 amino acids long. Trimming cost V 7 bases and J 2 bases, with 17 bases left between them. Germline CDR1 LNHDA, CDR2 SQIVND (reference sequence).

A note on this clonotype: One base away lies a much larger clone, so this may be a sequencing read error. This chain links TRBV5-1 with TRBJ1-1; D is perhaps TRBD1 (5 bases). The CDR3 sequence is 14 residues long. V lost 4 bases to trimming and J lost 2 bases, with 12 bases between them. CDR1 SGHRS and CDR2 YFSETQ come from the germline V gene. In nucleotides, the CDR3 is TGCGCCAGCAGCCTCGAGACAGTTAACACTGAAGCTTTCTTT. Amino acids: CASSLETVNTEAFF. Drawing the rest from reference TRBV5-1 and TRBJ1-1, the complete variable domain is KAGVTQTPRYLIKTRGQQVTLSCSPISGHRSVSWYQQTPGQGLQFLFEYFSETQRNKGNFPGRFSGRQFSNSRSEMNVSTLELGDSALYLCASSLETVNTEAFFGQGTRLTVV.

This clonotype was detected many times. The junction does not match germline at one end; this may be a read error. This chain links TRBV12-3 or TRBV12-4 with TRBJ2-7; the match to TRBD1 covers 9 bases. The CDR3 runs to 13 residues. The CDR3 DNA reads TGCGCCAGCAGCTCTGGGACAGGGAACGAGCAGTACTTC. This codes for CASSSGTGNEQYF.

The rearrangement links TRBV9 to TRBJ2-2; possibly TRBD2 for D (5 bases). CDR1 is SGDLS and CDR2 is YYNGEE in the germline V gene. V was pared by 0 bases and J by 1 base, with 10 bases between. This CDR3 region has 16 residues. The CDR3 spells CASSVELALNTGELFF. The CDR3 DNA sequence: TGTGCCAGCAGCGTAGAGCTAGCTCTGAACACCGGGGAGCTGTTTTTT.